The source of this TCR beta chain is a study of cytomegalovirus exposure and HLA in healthy donors. Study results and caveats: Among TCR sequences, most were rare, though some public TCRs appeared in many donors.

Germline CDR1 and CDR2: SGHTA and FQGNSA. The CDR3 sequence is 15 residues long. V shed 5 bases, J shed 3 bases, and the junction held 7 bases outside the gene matches. As concerns this clone: Its antigen remains unknown.

The table came from immunoSEQ multiplex PCR; TCRdb's copy has only in-frame clones and leaves some out. Of about 240,000 clones in the sample, approximately 86% are singletons; the top ten hold 1% to 1.5%. This sequence joins TRBV7-2 and TRBJ2-7, with 10 bases fitting TRBD2. Source material: PBMCs. The TCR sequence derives from a woman under 40 in good health and CMV-seropositive. This CDR3 reads CASSRRTSGDYEQYF. CDR3 DNA: TGTGCCAGCAGCAGACGGACTAGCGGAGACTACGAGCAGTACTTC.